The 15 T cell receptor beta chains listed next were all sequenced from one sample in a study of blood T cell repertoires in COVID-19. Method: immunoSEQ multiplex PCR; TCRdb's copy keeps in-frame clones and lacks some. The sample contains around 100,000 clones, around 89% of which appear only once. Material for sequencing was peripheral blood. The receptors originated from a man in his fifties with COVID-19, enrolled during active disease.

V gene TRBV7-9 combines with J gene TRBJ2-2; TRBD2 matches at 8 bases. From germline, CDR1 is SEHNR and CDR2 FQNEAQ (reference sequence). The V and J ends lost 2 bases and 5 bases, in that order; junction bases with no gene match: 4. CDR3 length: 15 residues. Here the CDR3 reads CASSLRASGTGELFF. DNA of the CDR3: TGTGCCAGCAGCTTAAGGGCTAGCGGGACCGGGGAGCTGTTTTTT.

The chain links TRBV19 to TRBJ1-5, with D maybe TRBD1 (6 bases). The CDR3 totals 13 residues. Germline loops: CDR1 LNHDA, CDR2 SQIVND (reference sequence). The V gene lost 6 bases and the J gene lost 4 bases, with 10 bases spanning the gap. The CDR3 is CASRQGQNQPQHF. The CDR3 region has the DNA TGTGCCAGTAGGCAGGGGCAAAATCAGCCCCAGCATTTT.

The chain is built from TRBV6-1 and TRBJ1-1, with 10 bases aligning to TRBD1. CDR1 and CDR2 from the germline V gene are MNHNS and SASEGT. The V segment lost 0 bases and the J segment 11 bases; nucleotides outside the gene matches: 6. The CDR3 is made up of 14 amino acids. CDR3 DNA: TGTGCCAGCAGTGAAGCATGGGGACAGGGGAGGGCTTTCTTT. Translation: CASSEAWGQGRAFF.

This rearrangement joins TRBV3-1 (or the pseudogene TRBV3-2) to TRBJ1-5, with 7 bases matching TRBD1. The CDR3 sequence is 16 residues long. The V gene's germline CDR1 is LGHDT and CDR2 YNNKEL (reference sequence). J lost 3 bases, V lost 1 base, and 6 bases had no gene match. The CDR3 DNA sequence: TGTGCCAGCAGCCAAGCGGAGGGGGCGAACAATCAGCCCCAGCATTTT. This translates into CASSQAEGANNQPQHF.

This chain's CDR3 is CASSPGAGQPQHF. CDR3 bases: TGTGCCAGCAGTCCCGGCGCGGGTCAGCCCCAGCATTTT. This chain connects TRBV12-3 or TRBV12-4 to TRBJ1-5; D ambiguous. V was clipped by 5 bases and J by 6 bases, with 11 bases between them. The CDR3 has 13 residues.

This chain links TRBV19 with TRBJ1-6, with D possibly being TRBD1 (6 bases). V was pared by 10 bases and J by 8 bases, with 15 bases between. Germline lookup yields CDR1 LNHDA and CDR2 SQIVND (reference sequence). The CDR3 loop spans 13 amino acids. The CDR3 sequence: CATRGINDSPLHF. The CDR3 nucleotides read TGTGCCACCAGGGGTATAAATGATTCACCCCTCCACTTT.

This chain joins TRBV4-1 and TRBJ1-5; 7 nucleotides align to TRBD1. The CDR3 is 16 residues long. V lost 4 bases and J lost 2; bases outside the gene matches: 8. Germline V gene sequence: CDR1 MGHRA, CDR2 YSYEKL. CDR3: CASSPYDRDGNQPQHF. CDR3 in DNA: TGCGCCAGCAGCCCCTACGACAGGGATGGCAATCAGCCCCAGCATTTT.

The rearrangement links TRBV7-6 to TRBJ2-7; D perhaps matches TRBD2 (5 bases). The CDR3 sequence is 17 residues long. With 0 bases removed from V and 3 bases from J, the gap between germline ends came to 18 bases. Germline CDR1 and CDR2: SGHVS and FNYEAQ. CDR3 protein: CASSLAFPSPTNYEQYF. CDR3 DNA sequence: TGTGCCAGCAGCTTAGCCTTCCCTAGCCCCACCAACTACGAGCAGTACTTC.

This clone was seen more than once but under ten times. This chain joins TRBV5-6 and TRBJ2-2; TRBD1 matches at 10 bases. CDR1 is SGHDT, CDR2 YYEEEE, per germline. The CDR3 is made up of 17 amino acids. The junction had 9 bases not matched to a gene; V was cut back by 4 bases and J by 3 bases. Here the CDR3 DNA reads TGTGCCAGCAGCCGCTCGGGACAGGGGTTTCACACCGGGGAGCTGTTTTTT. It yields the protein CASSRSGQGFHTGELFF.

The chain uses TRBV4-1 and TRBJ1-1; 9 positions match TRBD1. V trimming: 2 bases; J trimming: 4 bases; junction bases outside the gene matches: 5. This CDR3 comprises 15 residues. The V gene's germline CDR1 is MGHRA and CDR2 YSYEKL. CDR3 in DNA: TGCGCCAGCAGCCAAAAACAGGGGGCGGTCACTGAAGCTTTCTTT. Translating gives CASSQKQGAVTEAFF.

The V gene is TRBV5-5, the J gene TRBJ2-2, with D perhaps matching TRBD1 (5 bases). CDR1 is SGHKS, CDR2 YYEKEE, per germline (reference sequence). The V gene lost 3 bases and the J gene lost 4 bases, with 16 bases spanning the gap. The CDR3 is 16 amino acids. The CDR3 is CASSWGSRAATGELFF. The CDR3 bases are TGTGCCAGCAGCTGGGGCAGCCGGGCGGCCACCGGGGAGCTGTTTTTT. Looking up the rest from reference TRBV5-5 and TRBJ2-2 gives the full variable domain: DAGVTQSPTHLIKTRGQQVTLRCSPISGHKSVSWYQQVLGQGPQFIFQYYEKEERGRGNFPDRFSARQFPNYSSELNVNALLLGDSALYLCASSWGSRAATGELFFGEGSRLTVL.

V gene TRBV30 combines with J gene TRBJ1-2; 8 bases map to TRBD1. V dropped 3 bases and J dropped 7; count of bases not matched to a gene: 10. This CDR3 has 14 amino acids. Germline assignment: CDR1 GTSNPN and CDR2 SVGIG (reference sequence). CDR3 in DNA: TGTGCCTGGAGCGACCAGGGGGCGCGGTCTGGCTACACCTTC. Its translation is CAWSDQGARSGYTF.

A few counts support this clone. V usage is TRBV5-1 and J usage is TRBJ2-7, with D perhaps TRBD2 (6 bases). The CDR3 has 14 residues. V lost 0 bases to trimming and J lost 3 bases, with 10 bases between them. In germline, CDR1 is SGHRS, CDR2 YFSETQ. This CDR3 reads CASSLVGGDYEQYF. CDR3 bases: TGCGCCAGCAGCTTGGTTGGCGGGGACTACGAGCAGTACTTC.

V usage is TRBV5-1 and J usage is TRBJ1-1; D gene unclear. The V gene lost 7 bases and the J gene lost 1 base, with 8 bases spanning the gap. CDR3 length: 12 residues. Germline V CDR1 and CDR2: SGHRS, YFSETQ. In DNA form, the CDR3 reads TGCGCCAGCGGGGAGGGGAACACTGAAGCTTTCTTT. Amino acids: CASGEGNTEAFF.

This chain uses TRBV9 with TRBJ1-1, with no clear D. The germline V gene has CDR1 SGDLS and CDR2 YYNGEE. The germline V and J ends were trimmed by 4 bases and 11 bases, with 18 bases remaining between them. This CDR3 has 13 residues. CDR3 nucleotides: TGTGCCAGCAGCCAAACCGAGGGCGTAGGGGCTTTCTTT. It codes for CASSQTEGVGAFF.